This TCR beta chain appears in the sequencing data of a study of T-cell memory formation after mild COVID-19. Background on the study: Clusters were largely donor specific.

The germline CDR1 and CDR2 sequences are SGHTA and FQGNSA. The CDR3 runs to 15 residues. V dropped 5 bases and J dropped 8 bases, with 16 bases sitting between them. In its sample, this clonotype was seen once. Its specificity is not known. Study results and caveats: Confirmation of SARS-CoV-2 specificity was lacking for second-wave clones peaking day 37. Mainly in CM and EM were contracting CD4+ clones; CD8+ were in EMRA. Clones shrinking between day 15 and 85 showed a balanced CD4/CD8 split, and those that grew later tilted toward CD4+.

TCRdb independently ran MiXCR on the 5' RACE reads; one entry per CDR3 protein. The table lists around 340,000 distinct CDR3 sequences, about a sixth of them singletons, with about 20% in the top ten. The receptor was derived from a man aged 18 to 29 who had mild COVID-19 (a few samples of this study predate the infection). Cell type and time point are not known. The chain joins TRBV7-2 to TRBJ1-6; no clear D gene. The sample consisted of PBMCs or a T cell subset sorted from them (not recorded which). Here the CDR3 reads CASSVGMSDYSPLHF. Here the CDR3 DNA reads TGTGCCAGCAGCGTAGGGATGTCGGATTATTCACCCCTCCACTTT.